The 11 T cell receptor beta chains listed next were all sequenced from one sample in a study of neurological immune-mediated disorders. The time point: longitudinal time-point 2. TCRdb reanalysed the 5' RACE reads using MiXCR and keeps one entry per CDR3 protein. The data contain 65,000 to 85,000 distinct CDR3 sequences, around 6% of them singletons. Material for sequencing was PBMCs. These TCRs come from a woman aged 55-69 years with multiple sclerosis.

With regard to this clonotype: A junction end diverges from the germline sequence, so it may reflect a read error. V is TRBV7-9 and J is TRBJ2-1, with D perhaps being TRBD1 or TRBD2 (5 bases each). Germline V lookup: CDR1 SEHNR, CDR2 FQNEAQ (reference sequence). The CDR3 loop spans 14 amino acids. The CDR3 region is CASSPPGRYNEQLF. CDR3 nucleotides: TGTGCCAGCAGCCCGCCGGGACGGTACAATGAGCAGTTATTC.

This clonotype has at least ten counts. The chain couples TRBV5-1 to TRBJ2-3; maybe TRBD2 (6 bases). The CDR3 runs 16 residues. Trimming cost V 0 bases and J 4 bases, with 15 bases left between them. Germline lookup yields CDR1 SGHRS and CDR2 YFSETQ. CDR3 DNA sequence: TGCGCCAGCAGCTTGGTGGGGGGTCCCTTCCCAGATACGCAGTATTTT. Its protein product is CASSLVGGPFPDTQYF.

This clonotype occurred many times. Mismatch with germline at one junction end may stem from a read error. The J gene is TRBJ2-7, the V gene TRBV11-1; no reliable D call. Germline V CDR1 and CDR2: SGHAT, FQDESV (reference sequence). The CDR3 runs 16 residues. CDR3 nucleotides: TGTGCCAGCAGATTAGGGCCGTCCTCGAGCTCCTACGAGCAGTACTTC. Translation: CASRLGPSSSSYEQYF.

This clonotype has at least ten counts. The genes are TRBV5-1 and TRBJ2-7, with TRBD1 matching 11 bases. Germline lookup yields CDR1 SGHRS and CDR2 YFSETQ. The junction had 1 base not matched to a gene; V was cut back by 2 bases and J by 3 bases. CDR3 size: 14 residues. CDR3: CASSFGTGGYEQYF. CDR3 nucleotide sequence: TGCGCCAGCAGCTTCGGGACAGGGGGCTACGAGCAGTACTTC.

This clonotype was detected ten times or more. The chain employs TRBV5-5 and TRBJ1-2, with D hard to call. Germline CDR1 and CDR2: SGHKS and YYEKEE (reference sequence). Trimming pared 1 base from V and 4 bases from J, leaving 5 bases between. The CDR3 extends over 12 amino acids. Written as DNA, the CDR3 is TGTGCCAGCAGCTTGAATGCCTATGGCTACACCTTC. As protein: CASSLNAYGYTF.

As DNA, the CDR3 is TGTGCCAGCAGCTGGAGGACAGGGGGCACGGAGACCCAGTACTTC. This encodes CASSWRTGGTETQYF. The chain joins TRBV7-2 to TRBJ2-5; 11 nucleotides match TRBD1. V lost 4 bases and J lost 5; bases outside the gene matches: 6. The CDR3 spans 15 residues. Germline V lookup: CDR1 SGHTA, CDR2 FQGNSA.

In this sample, this clonotype turned up many times. This rearrangement joins TRBV28 to TRBJ1-5; 7 bases fit TRBD1. CDR1 and CDR2 (germline): MDHEN, SYDVKM. The V and J ends lost 7 bases and 2 bases, in that order; junction bases with no gene match: 11. CDR3 length equals 16 residues. The CDR3 loop reads CASTPRGQGGNQPQHF. CDR3 DNA sequence: TGTGCCAGCACCCCAAGGGGGCAGGGGGGCAATCAGCCCCAGCATTTT.

In its sample, this clonotype was seen many times. The rearrangement links TRBV5-1 to TRBJ2-7; D not certain. This CDR3 spans 14 amino acids. Germline V gene sequence: CDR1 SGHRS, CDR2 YFSETQ. The V end was cut by 0 bases, the J end by 2 bases, with 9 bases between. The CDR3 reads CASSLGHNAYEQYF. For the CDR3, the DNA is TGCGCCAGCAGCTTGGGGCACAATGCCTACGAGCAGTACTTC.

This clonotype appeared many times. Here the CDR3 reads CASRPTTSGGYEQYF. The CDR3 region has the DNA TGTGCCAGCAGACCGACGACTAGCGGGGGTTACGAGCAGTACTTC. The chain carries TRBV6-5 and TRBJ2-7, with 12 bases identical to TRBD2. The CDR3 extends over 15 amino acids. Germline loops: CDR1 MNHEY, CDR2 SVGAGI. V was clipped by 6 bases and J by 4 bases; unmatched bases: 7.

This clonotype was seen repeatedly, ten times or more. The chain recombines TRBV15 with TRBJ1-1; the D gene is possibly TRBD1 (5 bases). This CDR3 contains 14 residues. V lost 4 bases and J lost 1, with 10 bases in between. CDR1 and CDR2 (germline): LNHNV, YYDKDF (reference sequence). The CDR3 is CATSILGANTEAFF. CDR3 sequence (DNA): TGTGCCACCAGCATCCTAGGGGCGAACACTGAAGCTTTCTTT.

This clonotype was seen only a few times. The rearrangement uses TRBV3-1 and TRBJ1-1; a weak D match, TRBD1 (5 bases). Germline CDR1 is LGHDT and CDR2 is YNNKEL (reference sequence). V was cut by 0 bases and J by 6 bases, with 23 bases left in between. CDR3 length equals 18 residues. The chain's CDR3 is CASSQERSAGRGGAEAFF. The CDR3 nucleotides read TGTGCCAGCAGCCAAGAAAGGTCCGCGGGACGCGGCGGTGCTGAAGCTTTCTTT.